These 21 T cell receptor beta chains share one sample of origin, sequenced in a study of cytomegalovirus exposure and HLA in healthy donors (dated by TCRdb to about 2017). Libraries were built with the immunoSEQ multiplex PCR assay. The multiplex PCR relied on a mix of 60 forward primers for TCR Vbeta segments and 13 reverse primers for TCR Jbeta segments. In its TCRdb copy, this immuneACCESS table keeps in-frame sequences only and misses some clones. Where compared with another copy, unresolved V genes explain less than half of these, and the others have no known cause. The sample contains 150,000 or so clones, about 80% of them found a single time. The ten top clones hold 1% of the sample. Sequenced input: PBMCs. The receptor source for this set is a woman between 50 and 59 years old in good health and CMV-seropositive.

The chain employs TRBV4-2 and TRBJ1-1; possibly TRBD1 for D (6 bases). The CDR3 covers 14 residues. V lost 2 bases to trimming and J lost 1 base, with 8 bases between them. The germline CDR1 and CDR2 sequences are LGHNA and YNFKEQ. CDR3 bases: TGTGCCAGCAGCCAAAGACAGGAGAACACTGAAGCTTTCTTT. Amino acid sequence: CASSQRQENTEAFF.

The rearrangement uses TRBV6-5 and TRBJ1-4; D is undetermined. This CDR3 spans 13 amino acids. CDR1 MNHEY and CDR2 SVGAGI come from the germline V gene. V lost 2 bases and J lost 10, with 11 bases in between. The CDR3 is CASSYDRGIKLFF. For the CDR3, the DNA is TGTGCCAGCAGTTACGACCGGGGAATAAAACTGTTTTTT.

The CDR3 nucleotides read TGTGCCAGCAGCCAAGATGGCCCGGGGAAGCAGCCCCAGCATTTT. It specifies CASSQDGPGKQPQHF. The chain recombines TRBV4-2 with TRBJ1-5; D not certain. Trimming left V 0 bases short and J 7 bases short, with 13 bases between. Germline lookup yields CDR1 LGHNA and CDR2 YNFKEQ. The CDR3 totals 15 residues.

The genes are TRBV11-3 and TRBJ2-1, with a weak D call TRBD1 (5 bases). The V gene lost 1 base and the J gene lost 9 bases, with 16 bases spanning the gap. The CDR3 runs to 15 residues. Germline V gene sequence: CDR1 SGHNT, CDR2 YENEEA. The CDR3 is CASSLGTGQQVEQFF. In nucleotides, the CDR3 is TGTGCCAGCAGCTTAGGCACAGGCCAACAGGTTGAGCAGTTCTTC.

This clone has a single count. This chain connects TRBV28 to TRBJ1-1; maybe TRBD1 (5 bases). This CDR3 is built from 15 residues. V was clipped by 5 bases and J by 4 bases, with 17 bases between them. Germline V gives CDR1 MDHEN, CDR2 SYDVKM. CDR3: CASSAMRGTSTEAFF. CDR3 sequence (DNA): TGTGCCAGCAGTGCGATGCGGGGGACGAGCACTGAAGCTTTCTTT.

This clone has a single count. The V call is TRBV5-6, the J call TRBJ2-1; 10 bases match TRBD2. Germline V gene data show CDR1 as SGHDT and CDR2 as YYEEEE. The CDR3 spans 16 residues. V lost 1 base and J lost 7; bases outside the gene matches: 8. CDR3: CASSLFLAGVTNEQFF. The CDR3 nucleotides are TGTGCCAGCAGCTTGTTTCTAGCGGGAGTAACGAATGAGCAGTTCTTC.

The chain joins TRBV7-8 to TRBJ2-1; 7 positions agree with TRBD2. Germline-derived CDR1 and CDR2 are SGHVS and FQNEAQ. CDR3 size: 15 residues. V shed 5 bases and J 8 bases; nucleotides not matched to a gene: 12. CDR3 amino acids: CASSRGLVPVDEQFF. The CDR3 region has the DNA TGTGCCAGCAGCCGAGGACTAGTCCCCGTGGATGAGCAGTTCTTC.

The CDR3 is CASSSQTSGGYNEQFF. The CDR3 DNA reads TGCGCCAGCAGCTCCCAGACTAGCGGAGGATACAATGAGCAGTTCTTC. V usage is TRBV5-1 and J usage is TRBJ2-1; 9 positions agree with TRBD2. The V gene's germline CDR1 is SGHRS and CDR2 YFSETQ. The V and J ends lost 3 bases and 4 bases, in that order; junction bases with no gene match: 8. This CDR3 is built from 16 residues.

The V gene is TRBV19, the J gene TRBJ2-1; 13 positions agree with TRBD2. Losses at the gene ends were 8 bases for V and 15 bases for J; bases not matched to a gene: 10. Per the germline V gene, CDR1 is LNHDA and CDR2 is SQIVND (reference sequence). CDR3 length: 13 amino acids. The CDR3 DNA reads TGTGCCAGTCGGACTAGCGGGAGTCTCCTTGGGTTCTTC. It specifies CASRTSGSLLGFF.

The chain's CDR3 is CASSPQLRDKNQPQHF. CDR3 nucleotides: TGTGCCAGCTCACCACAACTCCGGGACAAAAATCAGCCCCAGCATTTT. The J gene is TRBJ1-5, the V gene TRBV18; maybe TRBD1 (6 bases). Trimming pared 1 base from V and 4 bases from J, leaving 14 bases between. Germline values: CDR1 KGHSH, CDR2 LQKENI. This CDR3 spans 16 amino acids. Looking up the rest from reference TRBV18 and TRBJ1-5 gives the full variable domain: NAGVMQNPRHLVRRRGQEARLRCSPMKGHSHVYWYRQLPEEGLKFMVYLQKENIIDESGMPKERFSAEFPKEGPSILRIQQVVRGDSAAYFCASSPQLRDKNQPQHFGDGTRLSIL.

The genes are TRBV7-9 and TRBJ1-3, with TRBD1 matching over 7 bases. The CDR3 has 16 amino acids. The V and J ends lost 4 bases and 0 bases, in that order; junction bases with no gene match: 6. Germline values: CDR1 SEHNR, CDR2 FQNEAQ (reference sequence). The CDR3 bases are TGTGCCAGCAGCTCCGCAGGGGGACTCTCTGGAAACACCATATATTTT. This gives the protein CASSSAGGLSGNTIYF.

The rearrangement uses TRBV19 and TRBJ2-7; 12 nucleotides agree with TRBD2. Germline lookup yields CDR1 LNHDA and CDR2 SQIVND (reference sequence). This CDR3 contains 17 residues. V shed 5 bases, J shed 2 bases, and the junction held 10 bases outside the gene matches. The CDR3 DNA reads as TGTGCCAGTAGTCGCGGGTTGACTAGCGGGGGACCCTACGAGCAGTACTTC. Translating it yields CASSRGLTSGGPYEQYF.

The chain's CDR3 is CASMEANYGYTF. As DNA, the CDR3 is TGTGCCAGCATGGAGGCTAACTATGGCTACACCTTC. The J gene is TRBJ1-2, the V gene TRBV28; D is unresolved. Trimming took off 7 bases at V and 0 bases at J, with 6 bases between the two ends. Germline CDR1 is MDHEN and CDR2 is SYDVKM. The CDR3 has 12 residues.

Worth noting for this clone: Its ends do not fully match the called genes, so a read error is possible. The CDR3 bases are TGTGCTAGCAGCCGAGACACAACCAACACCGGGGAGCTGTTTTTT. Protein sequence: CASSRDTTNTGELFF. The chain employs TRBV7-7 and TRBJ2-2, with D unresolved. The CDR3 covers 15 residues. In germline, CDR1 is SSHAT, CDR2 FNYEAQ (reference sequence).

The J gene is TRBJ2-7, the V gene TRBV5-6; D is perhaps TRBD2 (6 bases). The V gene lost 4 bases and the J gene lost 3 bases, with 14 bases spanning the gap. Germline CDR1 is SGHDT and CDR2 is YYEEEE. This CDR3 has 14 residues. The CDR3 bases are TGTGCCAGCAGCAGACGGCGGGATCGCTACGAGCAGTACTTC. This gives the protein CASSRRRDRYEQYF.

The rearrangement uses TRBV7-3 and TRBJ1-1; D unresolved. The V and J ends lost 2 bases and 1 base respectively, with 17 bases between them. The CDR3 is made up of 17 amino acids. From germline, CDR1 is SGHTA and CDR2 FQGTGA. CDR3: CASSLGQWQSKNTEAFF. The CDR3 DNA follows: TGTGCCAGCAGCTTAGGGCAGTGGCAGAGCAAGAACACTGAAGCTTTCTTT.

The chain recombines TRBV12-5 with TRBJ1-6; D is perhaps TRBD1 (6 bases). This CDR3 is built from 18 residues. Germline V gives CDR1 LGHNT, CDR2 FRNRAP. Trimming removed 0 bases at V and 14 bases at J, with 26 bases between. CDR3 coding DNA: TGTGCTAGTGGTTTGGTCGAGAGGACAGTCTCCCAGGTGGGGTCCCTCCACTTT. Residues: CASGLVERTVSQVGSLHF. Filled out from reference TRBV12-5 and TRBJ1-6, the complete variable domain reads DARVTQTPRHKVTEMGQEVTMRCQPILGHNTVFWYRQTMMQGLELLAYFRNRAPLDDSGMPKDRFSAEMPDATLATLKIQPSEPRDSAVYFCASGLVERTVSQVGSLHFGNGTRLTVT.

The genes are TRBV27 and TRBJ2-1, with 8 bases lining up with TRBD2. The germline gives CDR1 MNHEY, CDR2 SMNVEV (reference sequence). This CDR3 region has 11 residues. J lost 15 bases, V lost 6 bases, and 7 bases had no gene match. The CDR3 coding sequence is TGTGCCAGCAGCGTCCCGGGGGGGCCGTTCTTC. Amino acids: CASSVPGGPFF.

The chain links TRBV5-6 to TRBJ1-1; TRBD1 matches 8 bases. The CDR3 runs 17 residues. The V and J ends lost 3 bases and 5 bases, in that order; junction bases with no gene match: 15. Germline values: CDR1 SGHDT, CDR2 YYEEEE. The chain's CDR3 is CASSSKMTGVIGTEAFF. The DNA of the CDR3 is TGTGCCAGCAGCTCTAAAATGACAGGGGTTATCGGTACTGAAGCTTTCTTT.

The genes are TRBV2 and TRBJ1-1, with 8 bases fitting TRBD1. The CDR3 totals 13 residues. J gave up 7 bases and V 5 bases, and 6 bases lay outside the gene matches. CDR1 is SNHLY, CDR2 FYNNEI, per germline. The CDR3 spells CASSPQGAGEAFF. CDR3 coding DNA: TGTGCCAGCAGTCCTCAGGGGGCAGGTGAAGCTTTCTTT. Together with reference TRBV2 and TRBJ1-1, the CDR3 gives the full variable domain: EPEVTQTPSHQVTQMGQEVILRCVPISNHLYFYWYRQILGQKVEFLVSFYNNEISEKSEIFDDQFSVERPDGSNFTLKIRSTKLEDSAMYFCASSPQGAGEAFFGQGTRLTVV.

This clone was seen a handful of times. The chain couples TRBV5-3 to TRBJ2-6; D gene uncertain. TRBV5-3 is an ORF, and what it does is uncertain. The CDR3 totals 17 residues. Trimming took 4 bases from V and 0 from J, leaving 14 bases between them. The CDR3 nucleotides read TGTGCCAGAAGCCCAAAAACCAAGAGCTCTGGGGCCAACGTCCTGACTTTC. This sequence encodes CARSPKTKSSGANVLTF.